These 8 T cell receptor beta chains originate from one sample sequenced in a study of T cells after yellow fever vaccination. TCRdb used MiXCR to reprocess the 5' RACE reads, holding one entry per CDR3 protein. The sample has more than 300,000 distinct CDR3 sequences; around 4.5% are singletons. The source was PBMCs, collected 15 days after the yellow fever booster vaccination. The receptor source for this set is a man between 18 and 35 years old who received the YFV17D yellow fever vaccine.

This clonotype was observed at least ten times. This rearrangement joins TRBV7-9 to TRBJ1-1; TRBD1 matches 8 bases. CDR1 SEHNR and CDR2 FQNEAQ come from the germline V gene (reference sequence). CDR3 size: 13 residues. Trimming cost V 5 bases and J 5 bases; bases outside gene matches: 4. This CDR3 reads CASSGQGETEAFF. CDR3 bases: TGTGCCAGCAGCGGACAGGGAGAAACTGAAGCTTTCTTT. The full variable domain, with the rest looked up from reference TRBV7-9 and TRBJ1-1, is DTGVSQNPRHKITKRGQNVTFRCDPISEHNRLYWYRQTLGQGPEFLTYFQNEAQLEKSRLLSDRFSAERPKGSFSTLEIQRTEQGDSAMYLCASSGQGETEAFFGQGTRLTVV.

The chain employs TRBV9 and TRBJ2-1; the match to TRBD2 covers 10 bases. The V segment lost 3 bases and the J segment 2 bases; nucleotides outside the gene matches: 8. This CDR3 is built from 17 residues. From germline, CDR1 is SGDLS and CDR2 YYNGEE. The CDR3 is CASSAQLAGSPYNEQFF. The DNA for the CDR3 is TGTGCCAGCAGCGCGCAACTAGCGGGGAGTCCCTACAATGAGCAGTTCTTC.

This clonotype has a count of ten or more. The genes are TRBV10-3 and TRBJ2-7; D might be TRBD1 or TRBD2, each matching 5 bases. V was cut by 5 bases and J by 1 base, with 9 bases left in between. This CDR3 comprises 13 residues. Germline assignment: CDR1 ENHRY and CDR2 SYGVKD. This chain's CDR3 is CAISRDRSYEQYF. The CDR3, as DNA: TGTGCCATCAGTCGGGACCGTTCCTACGAGCAGTACTTC.

The chain has TRBV6-5 and TRBJ2-7; TRBD2 matches at 14 bases. Germline lookup yields CDR1 MNHEY and CDR2 SVGAGI. V trimming: 6 bases; J trimming: 2 bases; junction bases outside the gene matches: 9. CDR3 length: 17 amino acids. Here the CDR3 DNA reads TGTGCCAGCAGCCCCGCCGGACTAGCGGGGGGACCCTACGAGCAGTACGTC. It codes for CASSPAGLAGGPYEQYV.

This clonotype was detected many times. This chain links TRBV7-2 with TRBJ2-7; D not certain. Germline assignment: CDR1 SGHTA and CDR2 FQGNSA. The length of the CDR3 is 12 residues. The V end was cut by 6 bases, the J end by 4 bases, with 10 bases between. The CDR3 DNA reads TGTGCCAGCAGGGACCAGAATTACGAGCAGTACTTC. It yields the protein CASRDQNYEQYF.

This clonotype was found a few times. CDR3 residues: CASSSLLAGLVNEQFF. The DNA of the CDR3 is TGTGCCAGCAGCTCGCTACTAGCGGGGTTGGTAAATGAGCAGTTCTTC. The V call is TRBV7-9, the J call TRBJ2-1; TRBD2 matches at 10 bases. The CDR3 consists of 16 residues. CDR1 is SEHNR and CDR2 is FQNEAQ in the germline V gene (reference sequence). J gave up 7 bases and V 4 bases, and 10 bases lay outside the gene matches.

This clonotype was detected ten times or more. The chain joins TRBV7-9 to TRBJ1-1; D call uncertain. Germline loops: CDR1 SEHNR, CDR2 FQNEAQ (reference sequence). This CDR3 has 15 amino acids. Trimming removed 0 bases at V and 1 base at J, with 9 bases between. The CDR3 reads CASSLANGGNTEAFF. CDR3 in DNA: TGTGCCAGCAGCTTAGCGAATGGAGGGAACACTGAAGCTTTCTTT. The full variable domain, its missing parts supplied by reference TRBV7-9 and TRBJ1-1, is DTGVSQNPRHKITKRGQNVTFRCDPISEHNRLYWYRQTLGQGPEFLTYFQNEAQLEKSRLLSDRFSAERPKGSFSTLEIQRTEQGDSAMYLCASSLANGGNTEAFFGQGTRLTVV.

Only a few counts were recorded for this clonotype. V and J are TRBV6-5 and TRBJ1-1; D is ambiguous. The CDR3 runs 15 residues. V was shortened by 5 bases and J by 4 bases, with 17 bases between the two germline ends. CDR1 MNHEY and CDR2 SVGAGI come from the germline V gene. In DNA, the CDR3 is TGTGCCAGCAGTAAGCGTCCCATTCCTGGCACTGAAGCTTTCTTT. Residues: CASSKRPIPGTEAFF.